The entry below gives a single T cell receptor beta chain sequence along with its context. The data derive from a study of identical twins. Trimming cost V 3 bases and J 3 bases, with 14 bases left between them. The germline V gene has CDR1 MNHEY and CDR2 SMNVEV (reference sequence). The CDR3 runs to 15 residues. TCRdb recomputed calls from the 5' RACE reads with MiXCR, one row per CDR3 protein. The sample has 240,000 or so distinct CDR3 sequences, roughly a tenth seen once; the top ten hold over 8%. The receptor was derived from a man aged 45-60 years in good health. Sequenced: memory T cells sorted from blood. The chain is built from TRBV27 and TRBJ1-1; D is undetermined. The CDR3 loop reads CASSLGGFGDTEAFF. The CDR3 DNA reads as TGTGCCAGCAGTTTGGGAGGGTTTGGGGACACTGAAGCTTTCTTT.